Shown below are 2 T cell receptor beta chains from a single sample sequenced in a study of blood T cell repertoires in COVID-19 (TCRdb year 2020). Preparation of the library involved the immunoSEQ multiplex PCR assay. As stored in TCRdb, this immuneACCESS dataset retains in-frame rearrangements with V and J assigned. A fraction of the clones does not appear; measured against another copy, unresolved V genes explain less than half of the discrepancy, and the remainder lacks a known reason. Present in this sample are around 160,000 clones, roughly 86% of which were seen just once. The ten largest clones take up 0.99% of the sample. The sequencing input was peripheral blood. These receptors all come from a man between 18 and 35 years old with acute or convalescent COVID-19.

The chain is built from TRBV6-5 and TRBJ2-3; D is unresolved. CDR1 and CDR2 from the germline V gene are MNHEY and SVGAGI. The CDR3 extends over 16 amino acids. Trimming removed 0 bases at V and 2 bases at J, with 12 bases between. The CDR3 coding sequence is TGTGCCAGCAGTTACTCCTTCAGTCTTCTCACAGATACGCAGTATTTT. Its protein is CASSYSFSLLTDTQYF.

This chain connects TRBV7-2 to TRBJ1-2; D ambiguous. The V end was cut by 5 bases, the J end by 6 bases, with 10 bases between. In germline, CDR1 is SGHTA, CDR2 FQGNSA. The CDR3 length is 12 residues. The CDR3 nucleotides read TGTGCCAGCAGCCCAACCATAGATGGCTACACCTTC. As protein: CASSPTIDGYTF.